Listed below are T cell receptor beta chains from one sample, sequenced in a study of blood T cell repertoires in COVID-19. The assay was immunoSEQ multiplex PCR, and TCRdb's table has in-frame clones only and misses some. The sample shows 240,000 or so clones, 86% of them seen only once. Sequences were obtained from PBMCs or T cells enriched from blood (not recorded which). These receptor sequences come from a woman aged 45-65 years who had recovered from COVID-19. Both conserved end residues are part of each CDR3. A D gene is named only where the DNA matches it firmly. Expanded clones are given a class, and other clones once, few, many or no size at all.

D: TRBD2
J: TRBJ2-7
V: TRBV7-2
length: 15
size: once
DNA: TGTGCCAGCAGCTCTAGCGGGGTAACGACCTACGAGCAGTACTTC
CDR3: CASSSSGVTTYEQYF

D: .
J: TRBJ2-7
V: TRBV7-2
length: 14
size: .
DNA: TGTGCCAGCAGCTTGGACGGGAGCTCCTACGAGCAGTACTTC
CDR3: CASSLDGSSYEQYF

D: .
J: TRBJ1-2
V: TRBV28
length: 15
size: .
DNA: TGTGCCAGCAGGGCCGCGGACAAGTCTAACTATGGCTACACCTTC
CDR3: CASRAADKSNYGYTF

D: .
J: TRBJ1-2
V: TRBV10-3
length: 13
size: once
DNA: TGTGCCATCAGTGAAACGGGGAACTATGGCTACACCTTC
CDR3: CAISETGNYGYTF

D: TRBD2
J: TRBJ2-1
V: TRBV28
length: 15
size: .
DNA: TGTGCCAGCAGTTTAGGGACTAGCGGTAACAATGAGCAGTTCTTC
CDR3: CASSLGTSGNNEQFF

D: .
J: TRBJ1-1
V: TRBV28
length: 17
size: .
DNA: TGTGCCAGCAGTCGAGGAAAAGCGGGACTCTCGAACACTGAAGCTTTCTTT
CDR3: CASSRGKAGLSNTEAFF

D: TRBD1
J: TRBJ2-2
V: TRBV7-2
length: 15
size: .
DNA: TGTGCCAGCAGCTTAAGGGGGCAGGGCACCGGGGAGCTGTTTTTT
CDR3: CASSLRGQGTGELFF

D: .
J: TRBJ2-7
V: TRBV28
length: 13
size: few
DNA: TGTGCCAGCACTCGTTCAAACAGCTACGAGCAGTACTTC
CDR3: CASTRSNSYEQYF

D: TRBD1
J: TRBJ1-3
V: TRBV5-1
length: 15
size: .
DNA: TGCGCCAGCAGCCCAGGACAGGGGATGGGAAACACCATATATTTT
CDR3: CASSPGQGMGNTIYF

D: TRBD2
J: TRBJ2-1
V: TRBV7-2
length: 15
size: .
DNA: TGTGCCACCGAATTGGGGGGGAGCTCCTACAATGAGCAGTTCTTC
CDR3: CATELGGSSYNEQFF

D: TRBD1
J: TRBJ1-4
V: TRBV9
length: 16
size: .
DNA: TGTGCCAGCAGCTTTTACCCTGACAGGGCGAATGAAAAACTGTTTTTT
CDR3: CASSFYPDRANEKLFF

D: TRBD1
J: TRBJ1-5
V: TRBV18
length: 15
size: .
DNA: TGTGCCAGCTCTCCGGGACAGGGGGCCAGTCAGCCCCAGCATTTT
CDR3: CASSPGQGASQPQHF

D: TRBD1
J: TRBJ2-6
V: TRBV24-1
length: 17
size: .
DNA: TGTGCCACCAGTACGGACAGGGGGCGTGCTGGGGCCAACGTCCTGACTTTC
CDR3: CATSTDRGRAGANVLTF

D: TRBD1
J: TRBJ1-2
V: TRBV11-3
length: 14
size: .
DNA: TGTGCCAGCAGCTTAGGAGGACAGGGGTCTGGCTACACCTTC
CDR3: CASSLGGQGSGYTF

D: .
J: TRBJ2-5
V: TRBV7-7
length: 13
size: .
DNA: TGTGCTAGCAGCTTAGACAGGTCCCAAGCCCAGTACTTC
CDR3: CASSLDRSQAQYF

D: .
J: TRBJ1-5
V: TRBV27
length: 16
size: .
DNA: TGTGCCAGCAGTTTATCCGGGGTGACAATCAATCAGCCCCAGCATTTT
CDR3: CASSLSGVTINQPQHF

D: .
J: TRBJ1-3
V: TRBV9
length: 15
size: .
DNA: TGTGTCAGCAGCGTAGAACCGGGAACAGTAAACACCATATATTTT
CDR3: CVSSVEPGTVNTIYF

D: TRBD1
J: TRBJ1-2
V: TRBV20-1
length: 12
size: .
DNA: TGCAGTGCTAGTCATCTGCGGGGGACAGGGACCTTC
CDR3: CSASHLRGTGTF

D: TRBD1
J: TRBJ2-5
V: TRBV6-2/TRBV6-3
length: 15
size: .
DNA: TGTGCCAGCAGCCTCCCAAAGACAGGGCTAGAGACCCAGTACTTC
CDR3: CASSLPKTGLETQYF